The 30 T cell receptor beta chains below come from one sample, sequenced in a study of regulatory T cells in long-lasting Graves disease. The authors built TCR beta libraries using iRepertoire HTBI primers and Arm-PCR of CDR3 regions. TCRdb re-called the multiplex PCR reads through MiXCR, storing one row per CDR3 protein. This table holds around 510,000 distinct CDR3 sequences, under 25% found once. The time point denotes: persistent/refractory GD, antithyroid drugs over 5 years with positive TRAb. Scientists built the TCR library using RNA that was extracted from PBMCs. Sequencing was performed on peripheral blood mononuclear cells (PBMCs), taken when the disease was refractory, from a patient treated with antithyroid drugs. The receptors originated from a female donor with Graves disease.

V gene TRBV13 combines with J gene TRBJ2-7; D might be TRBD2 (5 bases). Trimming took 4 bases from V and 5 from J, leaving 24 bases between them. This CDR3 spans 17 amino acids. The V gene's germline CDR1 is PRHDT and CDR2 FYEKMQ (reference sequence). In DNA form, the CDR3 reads TGTGCCAGCAGCTCACTGTGGAGGTCTGAGGGAACCCACGAGCAGTACTTC. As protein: CASSSLWRSEGTHEQYF.

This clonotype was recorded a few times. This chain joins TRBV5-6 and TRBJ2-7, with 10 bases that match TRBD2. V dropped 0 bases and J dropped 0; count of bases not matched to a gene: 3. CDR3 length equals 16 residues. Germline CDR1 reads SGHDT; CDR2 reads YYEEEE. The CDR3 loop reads CASSLELAGSSYEQYF. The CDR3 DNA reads TGTGCCAGCAGCTTGGAACTAGCGGGGTCCTCCTACGAGCAGTACTTC. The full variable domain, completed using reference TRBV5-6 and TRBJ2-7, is DAGVTQSPTHLIKTRGQQVTLRCSPKSGHDTVSWYQQALGQGPQFIFQYYEEEERQRGNFPDRFSGHQFPNYSSELNVNALLLGDSALYLCASSLELAGSSYEQYFGPGTRLTVT.

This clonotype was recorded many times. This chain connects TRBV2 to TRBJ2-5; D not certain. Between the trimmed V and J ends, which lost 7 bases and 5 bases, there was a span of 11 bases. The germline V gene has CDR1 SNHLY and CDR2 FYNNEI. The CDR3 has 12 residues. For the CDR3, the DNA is TGTGCCAGCACGCCCGCCGGCGAGACCCAGTACTTC. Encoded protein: CASTPAGETQYF.

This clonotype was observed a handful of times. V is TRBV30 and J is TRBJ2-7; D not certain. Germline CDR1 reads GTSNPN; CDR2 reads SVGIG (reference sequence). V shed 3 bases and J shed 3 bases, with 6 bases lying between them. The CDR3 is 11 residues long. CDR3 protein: CAWRQNYEQYF. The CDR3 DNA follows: TGTGCCTGGAGACAGAACTACGAGCAGTACTTC.

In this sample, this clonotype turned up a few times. As DNA, the CDR3 is TGTGCCAGCAGCGTTTCCAGCTACAATCAGCCCCAGCATTTT. Its translation is CASSVSSYNQPQHF. The chain links TRBV9 to TRBJ1-5; no reliable D call. Trimming shortened V by 2 bases and J by 3 bases, and 9 bases separated the two germline ends. This CDR3 is built from 14 residues. Germline V gives CDR1 SGDLS, CDR2 YYNGEE.

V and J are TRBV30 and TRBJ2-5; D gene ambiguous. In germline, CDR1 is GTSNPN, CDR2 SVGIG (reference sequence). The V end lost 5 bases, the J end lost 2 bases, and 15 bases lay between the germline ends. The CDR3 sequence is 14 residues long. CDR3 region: CAWGSWFRQETQYF. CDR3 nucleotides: TGTGCCTGGGGAAGTTGGTTTCGGCAAGAGACCCAGTACTTC.

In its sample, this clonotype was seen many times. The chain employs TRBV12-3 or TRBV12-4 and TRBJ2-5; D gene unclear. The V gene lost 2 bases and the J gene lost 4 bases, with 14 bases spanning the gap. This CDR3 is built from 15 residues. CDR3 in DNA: TGTGCCAGCAGTTTACCGAAAAGGCACGGAGAGACCCAGTACTTC. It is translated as CASSLPKRHGETQYF.

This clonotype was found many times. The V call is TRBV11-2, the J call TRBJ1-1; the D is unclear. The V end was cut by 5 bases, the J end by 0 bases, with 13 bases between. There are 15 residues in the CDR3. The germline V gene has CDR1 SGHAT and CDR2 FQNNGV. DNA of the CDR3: TGTGCCAGCAGCCGACTTTGGACGGTGAACACTGAAGCTTTCTTT. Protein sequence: CASSRLWTVNTEAFF.

The chain's CDR3 is CASSQDPPRGQGNQPQHF. The DNA for the CDR3 is TGCGCCAGCAGCCAAGATCCCCCGAGGGGACAAGGGAATCAGCCCCAGCATTTT. The rearrangement uses TRBV4-1 and TRBJ1-5; D perhaps matches TRBD1 (6 bases). V was pared by 0 bases and J by 4 bases, with 19 bases between. The CDR3 is 18 residues long. From germline, CDR1 is MGHRA and CDR2 YSYEKL.

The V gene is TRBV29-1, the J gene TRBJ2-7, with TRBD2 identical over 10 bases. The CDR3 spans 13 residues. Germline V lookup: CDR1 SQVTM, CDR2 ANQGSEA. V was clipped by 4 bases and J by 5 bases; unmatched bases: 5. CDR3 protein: CSVGAGGPDEQYF. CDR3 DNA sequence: TGCAGCGTTGGAGCGGGAGGGCCGGACGAGCAGTACTTC.

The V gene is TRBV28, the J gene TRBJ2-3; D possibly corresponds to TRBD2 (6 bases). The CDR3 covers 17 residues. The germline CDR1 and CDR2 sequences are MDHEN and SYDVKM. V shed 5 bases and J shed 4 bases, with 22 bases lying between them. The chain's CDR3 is CASSPHLVEGGADTQYF. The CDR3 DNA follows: TGTGCCAGCAGTCCCCACCTCGTCGAGGGAGGTGCAGATACGCAGTATTTT.

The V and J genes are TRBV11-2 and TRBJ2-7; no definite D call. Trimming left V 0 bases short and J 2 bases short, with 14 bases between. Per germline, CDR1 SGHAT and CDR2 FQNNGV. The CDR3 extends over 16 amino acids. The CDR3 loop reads CASSLDGGGLPYEQYF. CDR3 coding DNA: TGTGCCAGCAGCTTAGATGGTGGCGGTCTTCCCTACGAGCAGTACTTC.

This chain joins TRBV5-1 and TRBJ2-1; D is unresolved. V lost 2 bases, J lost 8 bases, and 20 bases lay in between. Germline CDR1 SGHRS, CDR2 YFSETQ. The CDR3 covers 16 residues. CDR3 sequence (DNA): TGCGCCAGCAGCTTTACGGCGGATCCCCCGGCAGATGAGCAGTTCTTC. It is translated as CASSFTADPPADEQFF. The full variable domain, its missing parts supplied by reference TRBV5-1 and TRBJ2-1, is KAGVTQTPRYLIKTRGQQVTLSCSPISGHRSVSWYQQTPGQGLQFLFEYFSETQRNKGNFPGRFSGRQFSNSRSEMNVSTLELGDSALYLCASSFTADPPADEQFFGPGTRLTVL.

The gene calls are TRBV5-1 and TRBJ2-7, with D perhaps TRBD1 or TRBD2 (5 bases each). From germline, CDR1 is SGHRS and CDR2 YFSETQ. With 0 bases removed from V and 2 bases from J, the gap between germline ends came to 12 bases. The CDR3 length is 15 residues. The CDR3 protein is CASSLDGTATYEQYF. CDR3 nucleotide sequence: TGCGCCAGCAGCTTGGACGGGACGGCGACCTACGAGCAGTACTTC.

CDR3 nucleotides: TGTGCCTGGAGTGTCGGACGGAACCTCCCCTATGGCTATGGCTACACCTTC. It codes for CAWSVGRNLPYGYGYTF. The chain joins TRBV30 to TRBJ1-2, with D uncertain. The V end was cut by 0 bases, the J end by 4 bases, with 21 bases between. CDR3 length: 17 amino acids. The germline V gene has CDR1 GTSNPN and CDR2 SVGIG (reference sequence). The full variable domain, rest sourced from reference TRBV30 and TRBJ1-2, is SQTIHQWPATLVQPVGSPLSLECTVEGTSNPNLYWYRQAAGRGLQLLFYSVGIGQISSEVPQNLSASRPQDRQFILSSKKLLLSDSGFYLCAWSVGRNLPYGYGYTFGSGTRLTVV.

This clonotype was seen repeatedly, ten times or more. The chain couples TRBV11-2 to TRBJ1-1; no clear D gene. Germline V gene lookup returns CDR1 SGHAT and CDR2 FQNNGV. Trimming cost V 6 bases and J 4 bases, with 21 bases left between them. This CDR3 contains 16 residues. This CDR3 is CASRPEASTRGTEAFF. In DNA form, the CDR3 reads TGTGCCAGCAGGCCAGAGGCGTCTACCCGGGGCACTGAAGCTTTCTTT.

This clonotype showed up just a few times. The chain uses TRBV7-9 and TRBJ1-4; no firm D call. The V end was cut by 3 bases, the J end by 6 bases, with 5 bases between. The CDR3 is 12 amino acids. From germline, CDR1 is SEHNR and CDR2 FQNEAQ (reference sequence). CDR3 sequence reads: CASSLGYEKLFF. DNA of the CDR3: TGTGCCAGCAGCTTGGGTTATGAAAAACTGTTTTTT. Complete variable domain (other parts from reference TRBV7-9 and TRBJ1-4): DTGVSQNPRHKITKRGQNVTFRCDPISEHNRLYWYRQTLGQGPEFLTYFQNEAQLEKSRLLSDRFSAERPKGSFSTLEIQRTEQGDSAMYLCASSLGYEKLFFGSGTQLSVL.

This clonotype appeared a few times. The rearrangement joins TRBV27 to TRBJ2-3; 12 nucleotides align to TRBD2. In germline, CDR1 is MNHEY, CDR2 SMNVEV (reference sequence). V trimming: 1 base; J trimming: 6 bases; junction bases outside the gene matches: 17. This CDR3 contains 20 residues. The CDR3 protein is CASSLYPTFSSGRAADTQYF. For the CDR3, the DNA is TGTGCCAGCAGTTTATACCCGACTTTTTCTAGCGGGAGGGCCGCGGATACGCAGTATTTT.

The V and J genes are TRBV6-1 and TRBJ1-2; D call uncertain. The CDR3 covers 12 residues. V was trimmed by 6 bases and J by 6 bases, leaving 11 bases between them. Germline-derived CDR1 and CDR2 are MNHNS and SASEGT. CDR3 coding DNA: TGTGCCAGCAGCTCCTTCTCGCATGGCTACACCTTC. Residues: CASSSFSHGYTF.

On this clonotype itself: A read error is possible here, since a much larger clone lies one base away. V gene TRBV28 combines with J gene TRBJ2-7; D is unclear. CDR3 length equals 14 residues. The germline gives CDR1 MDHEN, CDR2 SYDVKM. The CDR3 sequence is CAAQGSPDFYVQYF. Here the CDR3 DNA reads TGTGCCGCGCAAGGCTCGCCAGATTTCTACGTGCAGTACTTC.

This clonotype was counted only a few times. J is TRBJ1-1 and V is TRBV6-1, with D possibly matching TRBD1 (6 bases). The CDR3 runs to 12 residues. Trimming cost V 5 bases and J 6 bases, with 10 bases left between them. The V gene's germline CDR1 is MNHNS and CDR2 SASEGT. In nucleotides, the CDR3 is TGTGCCAGCAGTCACAGGGAGCCTGAAGCTTTCTTT. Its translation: CASSHREPEAFF.

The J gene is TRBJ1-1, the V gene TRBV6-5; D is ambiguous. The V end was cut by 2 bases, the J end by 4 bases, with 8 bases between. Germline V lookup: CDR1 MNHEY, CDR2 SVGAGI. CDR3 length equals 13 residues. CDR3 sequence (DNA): TGTGCCAGCAGTTACGATCCCGCCACTGAAGCTTTCTTT. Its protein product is CASSYDPATEAFF.

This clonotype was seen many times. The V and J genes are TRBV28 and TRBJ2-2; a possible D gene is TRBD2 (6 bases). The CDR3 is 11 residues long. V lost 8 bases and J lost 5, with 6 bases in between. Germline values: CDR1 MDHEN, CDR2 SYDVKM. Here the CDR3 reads CASGGTGELFF. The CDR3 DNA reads TGTGCCAGCGGGGGGACCGGGGAGCTGTTTTTT.

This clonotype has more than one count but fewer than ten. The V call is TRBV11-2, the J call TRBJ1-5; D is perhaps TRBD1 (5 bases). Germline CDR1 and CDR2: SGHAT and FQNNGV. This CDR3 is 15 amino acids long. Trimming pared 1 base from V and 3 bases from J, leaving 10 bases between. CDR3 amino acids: CASSLGGTHNQPQHF. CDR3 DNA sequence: TGTGCCAGCAGCTTAGGAGGGACCCACAATCAGCCCCAGCATTTT.

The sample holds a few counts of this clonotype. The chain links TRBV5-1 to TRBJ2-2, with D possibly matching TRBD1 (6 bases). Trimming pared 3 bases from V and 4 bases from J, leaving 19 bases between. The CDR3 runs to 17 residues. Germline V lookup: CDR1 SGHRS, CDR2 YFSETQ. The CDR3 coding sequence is TGCGCCAGCAGCTACACCGCACTAACAGGGAGCACCGGGGAGCTGTTTTTT. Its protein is CASSYTALTGSTGELFF.

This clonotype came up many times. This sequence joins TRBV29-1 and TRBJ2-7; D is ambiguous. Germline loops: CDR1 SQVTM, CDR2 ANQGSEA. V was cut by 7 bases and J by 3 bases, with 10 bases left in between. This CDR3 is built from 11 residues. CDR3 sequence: CSARTSYEQYF. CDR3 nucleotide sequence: TGCAGCGCAAGGACCAGCTACGAGCAGTACTTC.

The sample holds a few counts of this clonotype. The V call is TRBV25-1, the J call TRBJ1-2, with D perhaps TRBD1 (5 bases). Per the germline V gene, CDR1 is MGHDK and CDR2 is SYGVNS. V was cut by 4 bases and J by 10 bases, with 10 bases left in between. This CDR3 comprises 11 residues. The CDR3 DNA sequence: TGTGCCAGCAGTGCGGGGCTACTCTACACCTTC. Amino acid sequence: CASSAGLLYTF.

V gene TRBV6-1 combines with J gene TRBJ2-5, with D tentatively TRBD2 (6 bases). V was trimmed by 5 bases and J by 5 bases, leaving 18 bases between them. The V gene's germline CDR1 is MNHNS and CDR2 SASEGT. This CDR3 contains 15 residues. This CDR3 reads CASSQLAPGGETQYF. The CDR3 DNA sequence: TGTGCCAGCAGTCAACTAGCTCCTGGGGGGGAGACCCAGTACTTC.

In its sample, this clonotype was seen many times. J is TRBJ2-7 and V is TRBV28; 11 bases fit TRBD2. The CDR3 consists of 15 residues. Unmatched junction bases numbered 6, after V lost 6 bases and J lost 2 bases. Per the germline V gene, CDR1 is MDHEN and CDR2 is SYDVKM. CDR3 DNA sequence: TGTGCCAGCAGCCAGACTAGCGGGATCACCTACGAGCAGTACTTC. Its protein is CASSQTSGITYEQYF.

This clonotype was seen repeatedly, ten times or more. CDR3 bases: TGTGCCAGCAGTTTAATCCGAGGTTCCTACACCTTC. Protein product: CASSLIRGSYTF. V and J are TRBV28 and TRBJ1-2; no firm D call. Germline V gives CDR1 MDHEN, CDR2 SYDVKM. The CDR3 is 12 residues long. The V and J ends lost 2 bases and 10 bases respectively, with 11 bases between them.